This entry features one T cell receptor beta chain sequence. This CDR3 comprises 16 residues. V lost 8 bases and J lost 7; bases outside the gene matches: 8. Germline-derived CDR1 and CDR2 are LGHDT and YNNKEL (reference sequence). This sample stems from a study of blood T cell repertoires in COVID-19. Study at large: PBMCs, B-cell-depleted T cells, or T cells were the source of the cDNA or gDNA that made up the material.

TCRdb's table, derived via immunoSEQ multiplex PCR, lists solely in-frame clones and lacks some. Of 72,000 or so clones listed, about four fifths were seen once; the top ten hold approximately 18%. This sequence originates from a man in his 70s who had recovered from COVID-19. The sample comprised peripheral blood. The chain combines TRBV3-1 (or the pseudogene TRBV3-2) with TRBJ2-2, with 15 bases that match TRBD2. CDR3 DNA sequence: TGTGCCAGCCTCAAAAGGACTAGCGGGGGGGGCGGGGAGCTGTTTTTT. Protein product: CASLKRTSGGGGELFF.